The text below deals with one T cell receptor (beta chain). Authors' data handling: From reference gene primer amplification, estimates of nucleated cell counts were derived. The table came from immunoSEQ multiplex PCR; TCRdb's copy has only in-frame clones and leaves some out. V, J and clone size were drawn from that table, and D and trimming were deduced from the DNA. This table has around 320,000 clones, around 92% appearing once. CDR3 length: 14 amino acids. In germline, CDR1 is SQVTM, CDR2 ANQGSEA. V lost 5 bases, J lost 7 bases, and 20 bases lay in between. The data belong to a study of blood T cell repertoires in COVID-19. Across the whole study: Acute-phase and convalescent COVID-19 samples originated in the United States, Italy and Spain. Sample material is recorded as cDNA or gDNA derived from T cells, B-cell-depleted T cells, or PBMCs.

Patients from Seattle were sampled longitudinally, starting during active infection. Sequencing input: peripheral blood. The chain couples TRBV29-1 to TRBJ2-5, with D tentatively TRBD2 (5 bases). The clonotype originates from a woman in her twenties or thirties with COVID-19, enrolled during active disease. The CDR3 DNA follows: TGCAGCGTTAGAGCGGTGACATCAGTGGTGACCCAGTACTTC. It translates to CSVRAVTSVVTQYF.